This entry describes one TCR beta chain. The record originates from a study of blood T cell repertoires in COVID-19. Across the whole study: PBMCs, B-cell-depleted T cells, or T cells were the source of the cDNA or gDNA that made up the material.

In the original processing: By means of reference gene primer amplification, nucleated cell counts were estimated. The protocol was immunoSEQ multiplex PCR, while the TCRdb copy is restricted to in-frame clones and leaves out a portion. Clonal size and the V and J genes are those of that table, whereas D and trimming came from the DNA. Found here are fewer than 250,000 clones, 80% of them singletons; the top ten hold around 7%. Those who participated ranged in age from roughly 18 to 95 years and resided in 24 US areas. Each participant's cohort was designated according to participant-reported clinical history. V was clipped by 6 bases and J by 2 bases, with 11 bases between them. The CDR3 spans 15 residues. Looked up from germline, CDR1 is LGHDT and CDR2 is YNNKEL (reference sequence).

This TCR was sampled from a woman in her 40s with acute COVID-19. What was sequenced was PBMCs or T cells enriched from blood (not recorded which). The chain uses TRBV3-1 (or the pseudogene TRBV3-2) and TRBJ2-6; D ambiguous. This CDR3 reads CASSSTHAGANVLTF. The CDR3 DNA sequence: TGTGCCAGCAGTTCGACACACGCTGGGGCCAACGTCCTGACTTTC.